The entry below describes one TCR beta chain. What it binds is not known. The CDR3 is 15 residues long. V was clipped by 2 bases and J by 1 base, with 12 bases between them. CDR1 and CDR2 from the germline V gene are SGHDT and YYEEEE. This entry comes from a study of persistence of HIV-infected CD4 T cells. The libraries were made with immunoSEQ version 4 in survey mode. Clones were sequenced by immunoSEQ multiplex PCR, and TCRdb holds only the in-frame ones, with some missing. The table records tens of thousands of clones, about 88% of them present only once. Anti-CD3/anti-CD28 beads served as a nonspecific positive control stimulus. CD4+ T cells upregulating both CD40 ligand and CD69 were sorted as responding cells. CD8-depleted PBMCs were stimulated 15 to 20 hours with anti-CD28/CD49d costimulation, CD40-blocking antibody and enfuvirtide.

This specimen consisted of CD4+ T cells sorted from PBMCs after approximately 20-hour stimulation, obtained from a patient who received antiretroviral therapy. The clonotype was recovered from an adult woman with HIV who was CMV-seropositive. The rearrangement uses TRBV5-6 and TRBJ1-2, with unresolved D. The CDR3 loop is CASSLVTGLNYGYTF. The CDR3 coding sequence is TGTGCCAGCAGCTTAGTCACCGGCCTTAACTATGGCTACACCTTC.